A single sample gave rise to the 3 T cell receptor beta chains below, sequenced in a study of cytomegalovirus exposure and HLA in healthy donors. Primers included in the PCR were 60 Vbeta and 13 Jbeta primers. The data were produced by immunoSEQ multiplex PCR, yet TCRdb's version contains in-frame clones alone and is incomplete. The sample carries 95,000 to 150,000 clones, around 75% recorded once. Sequencing was performed on PBMCs. The receptors here all came from a man in his thirties or forties in good health and CMV-seronegative.

The chain carries TRBV18 and TRBJ2-4, with D perhaps TRBD1 (7 bases). The CDR3 is 14 residues long. With 3 bases removed from V and 8 bases from J, the gap between germline ends came to 14 bases. Germline V gives CDR1 KGHSH, CDR2 LQKENI. The CDR3 reads CASSPAQGGYIQYF. Here the CDR3 DNA reads TGTGCCAGCTCACCTGCGCAGGGGGGTTACATTCAGTACTTC.

V gene TRBV28 combines with J gene TRBJ2-7; 8 nucleotides line up with TRBD2. Germline V lookup: CDR1 MDHEN, CDR2 SYDVKM. V shed 3 bases and J 0 bases; nucleotides not matched to a gene: 1. The CDR3 contains 14 residues. CDR3 bases: TGTGCCAGCAGTTTCGGGACTAGCTCCTACGAGCAGTACTTC. Protein: CASSFGTSSYEQYF.

This chain joins TRBV7-6 and TRBJ2-7, with 7 bases aligning to TRBD1. V lost 1 base, J lost 2 bases, and 8 bases stayed unmatched. Germline-derived CDR1 and CDR2 are SGHVS and FNYEAQ. This CDR3 contains 16 residues. The CDR3 bases are TGTGCCAGCAGCTTAGGCATGACAGGGTCTACCTACGAGCAGTACTTC. Amino acid sequence: CASSLGMTGSTYEQYF. The whole variable domain, filled in from reference TRBV7-6 and TRBJ2-7, reads GAGVSQSPRYKVTKRGQDVALRCDPISGHVSLYWYRQALGQGPEFLTYFNYEAQQDKSGLPNDRFSAERPEGSISTLTIQRTEQRDSAMYRCASSLGMTGSTYEQYFGPGTRLTVT.